Listed here is a single T cell receptor (beta chain). This clonotype was recorded a few times. Its antigen is still unknown. No much larger clone is present one base from it, and per-base qualities are unavailable. TCRdb lists the instrument as Illumina NovaSeq 6000. TCR cDNA was synthesized by 5'RACE template switching, through which a universal primer site and unique molecular identifiers were introduced. cDNA synthesis was primed from both the TCR alpha and TCR beta constant segments. Library amplification involved two PCR steps, and the second step added sample barcodes and sequencing adapters. Sequencing of libraries was done on Illumina HiSeq 2500 (2x100 bp) or NovaSeq (2x150 bp). The authors' analysis ran thus. MIGEC was used to demultiplex reads and collapse the reads into UMI consensus sequences, and MiXCR was used for V(D)J alignment. Vaccine-responding clonotypes were defined with edgeR using replicate PBMC samples, requiring FDR below 0.01 and a log2 fold change above 5 up to day 15. Each bulk clonotype was labeled CD4 or CD8 based on which sequenced repertoire, CD4 or CD8, contained the clonotype at higher abundance. Starting from the raw public reads, TCRdb applied fastp trimming at Q25, assembled clones with MiXCR and retained in-frame beta chains. Rows matching on CDR3 protein sequence are summarized as one entry with the most common DNA and genes. For this entry, the V and J calls and clone size follow TCRdb and not the study's own pipeline. The sample table shows around 340,000 distinct CDR3 sequences, and approximately 13% are seen once. The ten largest clones represent about 3% of the sample.

From cysteine to phenylalanine, the CDR3 is 14 amino acids long. The CDR3 DNA has 42 bases and is translated from base 1. CDR1 SNHLY and CDR2 FYNNEI were looked up in the germline V gene. V is reduced by 5 bases and J by 4 bases, leaving a spacing of 14 bases between them. The record originates from a study of T cells after yellow fever vaccination (dated by TCRdb to the late 2010s). For the wider study: The SMART-Seq v4 Ultra Low Input RNA kit was used to prepare libraries from fractions with low cell numbers. Blood was drawn at multiple timepoints before and after primary and secondary immunization, with bulk PBMC replicates and cell subsets isolated. To track T-cell clones before and after primary and booster YFV17D yellow fever vaccination, bulk TCR alpha and beta repertoires were sequenced longitudinally. The cohort comprised two healthy male donors, one aged 18 to 30 and one aged 30 to 40 years. What the authors observed across the whole study: A small fraction of clonotypes showed up in both the CD4 and CD8 compartments, probably as a result of convergent recombination. The secondary T-cell response was found to be weaker but faster than the primary response, with a peak reached on day 5 rather than on day 15. The study included only a couple of donors, which limits how far the findings can be generalized. Computational filtering was needed because FACS-sorted repertoires could contain abundant contaminating clonotypes from the bulk population. Most clones expanded after primary vaccination were re-detected after the booster (about 95% of CD4 and around 88% of CD8), suggesting broad memory maintenance.

The sample's treatment or condition label is to be understood as: live attenuated yellow fever vaccine strain. PBMCs were isolated from peripheral blood using a standard Ficoll-Paque protocol. Dynabeads CD4 and CD8 positive selection kits were used to isolate the CD4 and CD8 T-cell fractions. RNA was extracted with TriZol from bulk PBMCs, CD4 and CD8 fractions, and dextramer-positive and dextramer-negative fractions. Here the sequenced sample was CD4+ T cells sorted from PBMCs, taken 15 days after the yellow fever booster vaccination. The source of this sequence is a man between 18 and 35 years old who received the YFV17D yellow fever vaccine. The chain is made from TRBV2 and TRBJ2-5, with no D gene named confidently. The CDR3 sequence is CASSISRKSETQYF. The DNA sequence is as follows: TGTGCCAGCAGTATTTCGCGGAAGTCAGAGACCCAGTACTTC.